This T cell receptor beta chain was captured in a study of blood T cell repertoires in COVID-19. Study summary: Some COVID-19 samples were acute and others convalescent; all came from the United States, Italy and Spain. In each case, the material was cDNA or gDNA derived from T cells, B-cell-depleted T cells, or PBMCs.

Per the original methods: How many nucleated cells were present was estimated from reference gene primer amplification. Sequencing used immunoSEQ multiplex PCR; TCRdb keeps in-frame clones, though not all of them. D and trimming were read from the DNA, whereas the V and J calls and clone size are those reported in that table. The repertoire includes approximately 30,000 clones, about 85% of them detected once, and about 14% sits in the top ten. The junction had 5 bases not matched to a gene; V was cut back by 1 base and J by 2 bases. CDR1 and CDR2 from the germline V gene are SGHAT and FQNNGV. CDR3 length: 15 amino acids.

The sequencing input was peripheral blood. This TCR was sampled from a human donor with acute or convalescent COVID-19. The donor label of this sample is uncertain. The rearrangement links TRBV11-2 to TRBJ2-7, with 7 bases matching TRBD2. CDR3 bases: TGTGCCAGCAGCTTAGTTGGGGGAGGGCCCTACGAGCAGTACTTC. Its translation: CASSLVGGGPYEQYF. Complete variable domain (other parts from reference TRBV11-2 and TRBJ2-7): EAGVAQSPRYKIIEKRQSVAFWCNPISGHATLYWYQQILGQGPKLLIQFQNNGVVDDSQLPKDRFSAERLKGVDSTLKIQPAKLEDSAVYLCASSLVGGGPYEQYFGPGTRLTVT.